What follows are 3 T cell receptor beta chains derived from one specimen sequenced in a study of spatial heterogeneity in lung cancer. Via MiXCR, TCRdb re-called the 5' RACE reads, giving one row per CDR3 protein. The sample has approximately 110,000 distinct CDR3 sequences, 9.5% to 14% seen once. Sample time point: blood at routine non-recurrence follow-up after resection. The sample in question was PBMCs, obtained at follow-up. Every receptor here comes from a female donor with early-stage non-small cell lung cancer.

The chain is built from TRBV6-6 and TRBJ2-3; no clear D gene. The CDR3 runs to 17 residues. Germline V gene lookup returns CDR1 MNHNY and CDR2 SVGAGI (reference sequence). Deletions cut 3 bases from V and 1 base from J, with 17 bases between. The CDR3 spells CASSYGGLRVGTDTQYF. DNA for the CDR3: TGTGCCAGCAGTTATGGCGGCCTTCGAGTTGGCACAGATACGCAGTATTTT.

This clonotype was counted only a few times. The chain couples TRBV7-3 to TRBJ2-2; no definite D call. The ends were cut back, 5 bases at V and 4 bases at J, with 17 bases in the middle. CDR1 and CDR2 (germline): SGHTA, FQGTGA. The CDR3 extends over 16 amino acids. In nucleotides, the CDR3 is TGTGCCAGCAGCAAAATAACCCTAGGGCCCACCGGGGAGCTGTTTTTT. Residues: CASSKITLGPTGELFF.

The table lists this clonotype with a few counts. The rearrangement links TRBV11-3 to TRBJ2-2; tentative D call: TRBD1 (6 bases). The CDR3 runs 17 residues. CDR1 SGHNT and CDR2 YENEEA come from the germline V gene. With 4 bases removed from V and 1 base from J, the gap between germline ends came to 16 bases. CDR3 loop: CASSSNRDNKNTGELFF. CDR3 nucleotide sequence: TGTGCCAGCAGCTCGAATCGGGACAACAAGAACACCGGGGAGCTGTTTTTT. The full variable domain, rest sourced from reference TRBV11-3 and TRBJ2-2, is EAGVVQSPRYKIIEKKQPVAFWCNPISGHNTLYWYLQNLGQGPELLIRYENEEAVDDSQLPKDRFSAERLKGVDSTLKIQPAELGDSAVYLCASSSNRDNKNTGELFFGEGSRLTVL.